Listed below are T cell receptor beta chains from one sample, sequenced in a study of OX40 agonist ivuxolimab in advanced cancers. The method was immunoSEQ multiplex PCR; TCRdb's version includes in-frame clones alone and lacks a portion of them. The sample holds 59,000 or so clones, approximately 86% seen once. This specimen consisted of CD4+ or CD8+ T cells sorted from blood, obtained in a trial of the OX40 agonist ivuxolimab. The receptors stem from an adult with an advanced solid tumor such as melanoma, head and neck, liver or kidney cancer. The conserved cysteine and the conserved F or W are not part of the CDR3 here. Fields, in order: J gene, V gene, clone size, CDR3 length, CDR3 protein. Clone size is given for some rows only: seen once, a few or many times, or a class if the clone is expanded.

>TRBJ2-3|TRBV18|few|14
ASSPPGAGSTDTQY
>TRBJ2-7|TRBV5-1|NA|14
ASRYGQGRYSYEQY
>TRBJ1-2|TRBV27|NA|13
ASSFGPFHNYGYT
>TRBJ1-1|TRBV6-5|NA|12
ASSTGDFGTEAF
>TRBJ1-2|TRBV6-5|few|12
ASTFAGSNYGYT
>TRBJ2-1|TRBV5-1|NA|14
ASSSIAQLSYNEQF
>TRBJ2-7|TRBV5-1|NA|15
ASSFLGDATGSYEQY
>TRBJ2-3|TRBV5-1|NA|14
ASSLGPLAGTDTQY
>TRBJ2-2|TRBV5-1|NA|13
ASRVGAANTGELF
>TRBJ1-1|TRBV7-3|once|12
ASSLRQWDTEAF
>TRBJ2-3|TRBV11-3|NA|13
ASSLEGGHTDTQY
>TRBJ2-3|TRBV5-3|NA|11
ASSFGGRDTQY
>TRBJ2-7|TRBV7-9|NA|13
ASSLGAGRSYEQY
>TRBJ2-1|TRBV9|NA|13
ASSPHDRGISEQF
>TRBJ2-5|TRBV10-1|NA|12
ASSRTGGPETQY
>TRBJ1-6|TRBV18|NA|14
ASSRNTGGDNSPLH
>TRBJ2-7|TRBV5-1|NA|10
ASSFTSYEQY
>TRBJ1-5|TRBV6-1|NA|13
ASSLRAGGNQPQH
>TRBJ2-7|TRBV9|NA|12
ASSQQGGSYEQY
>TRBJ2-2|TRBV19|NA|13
ASSIWGEWTGELF
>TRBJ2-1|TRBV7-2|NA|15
ASSSSSYRDRDYEQF
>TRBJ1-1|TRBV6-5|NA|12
ASSYTGANTEAF
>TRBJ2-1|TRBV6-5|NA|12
ASSPDRGYNEQF
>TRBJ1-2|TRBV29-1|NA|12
SVDGSGQGKGYT
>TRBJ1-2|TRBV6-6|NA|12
ASSPQRWAYGYT
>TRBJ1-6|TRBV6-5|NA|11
ASRSGTGSPLH
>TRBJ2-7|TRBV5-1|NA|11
ASSLTTTYEQY
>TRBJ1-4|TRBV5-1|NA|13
ASSLRTGRDEKLF
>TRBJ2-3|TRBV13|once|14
ASSLGAGRSTDTQY
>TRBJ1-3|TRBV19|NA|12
ASSPVDSGNTIY
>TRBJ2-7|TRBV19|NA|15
ASSHLWASGVIYEQY
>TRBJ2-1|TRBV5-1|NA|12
ASSLASGQNEQF
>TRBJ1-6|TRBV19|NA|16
ASTPTDGGGTYNSPLH
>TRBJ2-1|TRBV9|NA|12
ASSVGYRGQEQF
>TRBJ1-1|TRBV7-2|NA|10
ASSHPNTEAF
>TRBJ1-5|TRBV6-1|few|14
ASSAKGQVINQPQH
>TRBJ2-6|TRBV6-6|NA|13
ASSYLVARSNVLT
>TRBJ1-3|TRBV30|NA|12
ARSTGGGGNTIY
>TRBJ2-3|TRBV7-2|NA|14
ASSTGLAGKADTQY
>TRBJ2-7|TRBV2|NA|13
ASTNSGTGSGEQY
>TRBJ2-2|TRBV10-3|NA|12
AISGQGTSGELF
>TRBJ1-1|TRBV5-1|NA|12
ASSLDGGGTEAF
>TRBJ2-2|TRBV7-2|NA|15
ASSPHGTYANTGELF
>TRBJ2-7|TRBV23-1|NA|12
ASITNRDNYEQY
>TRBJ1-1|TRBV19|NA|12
ASSIDREKTEAF
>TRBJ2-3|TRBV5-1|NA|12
ASSWTSGTDTQY
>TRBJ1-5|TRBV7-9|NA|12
ASTLGGDNQPQH